The 19 T cell receptor beta chains listed next were all sequenced from one sample in a study of blood T cell repertoires in COVID-19 (dated by TCRdb to the early 2020s). Receptor libraries were prepared by the immunoSEQ multiplex PCR assay. In TCRdb, the immuneACCESS table is reduced to in-frame sequences with V and J assigned. These tables do not hold every clone; where another copy was compared, an unresolved V gene accounts for under half, and the others remain unexplained. This sample gives about 330,000 clones in total; around 84% of them show up just once. Clones ranked in the top ten supply about 10% of the sample. Sample: PBMCs or T cells enriched from blood (not recorded which). These receptors were collected from a woman between 18 and 29 years old who had recovered from COVID-19.

The gene calls are TRBV11-2 and TRBJ1-1, with D maybe TRBD1 (5 bases). Germline CDR1 and CDR2: SGHAT and FQNNGV. CDR3 length: 16 amino acids. Trimming cost V 1 base and J 0 bases, with 12 bases left between them. The CDR3 nucleotides read TGTGCCAGCAGCTTAGGTAGTGGAGGGGTGAACACTGAAGCTTTCTTT. The encoded protein is CASSLGSGGVNTEAFF.

J is TRBJ1-5 and V is TRBV2; 10 bases are a match to TRBD1. With 4 bases clipped from V and 3 bases from J, the junction kept 3 bases outside the gene matches. The CDR3 has 15 residues. CDR1 SNHLY and CDR2 FYNNEI come from the germline V gene. The CDR3 sequence is CASSADRGLNQPQHF. The CDR3 DNA reads TGTGCCAGCAGTGCAGACAGGGGGCTCAATCAGCCCCAGCATTTT.

This clone was counted once. The chain employs TRBV19 and TRBJ2-2, with 11 positions matching TRBD2. The CDR3 runs 22 residues. Germline V gene data show CDR1 as LNHDA and CDR2 as SQIVND (reference sequence). Trimming took 7 bases from V and 5 from J; bases not matched to a gene: 27. The CDR3 sequence is CASNPGTGGILAGGPGTGELFF. CDR3 nucleotides: TGTGCCAGTAACCCCGGGACCGGTGGCATCCTAGCGGGAGGCCCCGGAACCGGGGAGCTGTTTTTT.

Worth noting for this clone: The junction does not match germline at one end; this may be a read error. This chain connects TRBV7-7 to TRBJ2-1, with 12 bases lining up with TRBD1. CDR3 length equals 17 residues. In germline, CDR1 is SSHAT, CDR2 FNYEAQ (reference sequence). The CDR3 protein is CASSFFDRDRGQLEQFF. The CDR3 region has the DNA TGTGCTAGCAGCTTCTTCGATCGGGACAGGGGGCAACTTGAGCAGTTCTTC.

The genes are TRBV4-2 and TRBJ2-2; D is uncertain. The CDR3 loop spans 13 amino acids. Between the trimmed V and J ends, which lost 1 base and 6 bases, there was a span of 6 bases. CDR1 and CDR2 (germline): LGHNA, YNFKEQ. CDR3 DNA sequence: TGTGCCAGCAGCCAAGTTCCGGCCGGGGAGCTGTTTTTT. Its translation: CASSQVPAGELFF.

The V call is TRBV28, the J call TRBJ2-5, with 8 bases identical to TRBD1. CDR3 length equals 13 residues. V lost 6 bases to trimming and J lost 5 bases; unmatched junction nucleotides: 5. Germline V gene data show CDR1 as MDHEN and CDR2 as SYDVKM. CDR3 sequence reads: CASRYPGGETQYF. DNA for the CDR3: TGTGCCAGCAGGTACCCAGGGGGCGAGACCCAGTACTTC. The variable domain in full, with the rest retrieved from reference TRBV28 and TRBJ2-5, is DVKVTQSSRYLVKRTGEKVFLECVQDMDHENMFWYRQDPGLGLRLIYFSYDVKMKEKGDIPEGYSVSREKKERFSLILESASTNQTSMYLCASRYPGGETQYFGPGTRLLVL.

The J gene is TRBJ2-1, the V gene TRBV9; 9 bases are a match to TRBD1. The J segment lost 3 bases and the V segment lost 4 bases, leaving 8 bases of the junction unmatched. The CDR3 runs to 16 residues. The germline CDR1 and CDR2 sequences are SGDLS and YYNGEE. CDR3 region: CASSPGTGNNYNEQFF. For the CDR3, the DNA is TGTGCCAGCAGCCCAGGGACAGGGAACAACTACAATGAGCAGTTCTTC.

This chain joins TRBV27 and TRBJ1-2; possible D gene TRBD1, 5 bases. The CDR3 runs to 13 residues. Per germline, CDR1 MNHEY and CDR2 SMNVEV (reference sequence). V lost 5 bases, J lost 8 bases, and 15 bases lay in between. CDR3 amino acids: CASSPRGAPGYTF. As DNA, the CDR3 is TGTGCCAGCAGTCCCCGCGGGGCGCCCGGCTACACCTTC.

The chain joins TRBV5-1 to TRBJ1-2; D remains unclear. Trimming took off 5 bases at V and 0 bases at J, with 17 bases between the two ends. This CDR3 has 16 amino acids. Germline V CDR1 and CDR2: SGHRS, YFSETQ. CDR3 loop: CASSPWSPRANYGYTF. CDR3 DNA sequence: TGCGCCAGCAGTCCTTGGAGTCCACGGGCTAACTATGGCTACACCTTC. Based on the CDR3 plus reference TRBV5-1 and TRBJ1-2, the full variable domain is KAGVTQTPRYLIKTRGQQVTLSCSPISGHRSVSWYQQTPGQGLQFLFEYFSETQRNKGNFPGRFSGRQFSNSRSEMNVSTLELGDSALYLCASSPWSPRANYGYTFGSGTRLTVV.

The chain couples TRBV9 to TRBJ2-7, with a tentative D call TRBD2 (5 bases). The length of the CDR3 is 13 residues. Germline V gene sequence: CDR1 SGDLS, CDR2 YYNGEE. Trimming left V 0 bases short and J 3 bases short, with 7 bases between. CDR3 amino acids: CASSVGGSYEQYF. The CDR3 DNA reads TGTGCCAGCAGCGTAGGAGGGAGCTACGAGCAGTACTTC.

J is TRBJ2-1 and V is TRBV5-4; no reliable D call. Germline V gives CDR1 SGHNT, CDR2 YYREEE (reference sequence). V was shortened by 5 bases and J by 7 bases, with 16 bases between the two germline ends. The CDR3 runs 14 residues. The CDR3 region is CASSRELISNEQFF. Written as DNA, the CDR3 is TGTGCCAGCAGTCGTGAATTGATCAGTAATGAGCAGTTCTTC.

V gene TRBV6-5 combines with J gene TRBJ2-1, with 8 nucleotides matching TRBD1. The germline V gene encodes CDR1 MNHEY and CDR2 SVGAGI. Trimming cost V 5 bases and J 4 bases; bases outside gene matches: 7. This CDR3 has 15 residues. DNA of the CDR3: TGTGCCAGCAGTCCCAGGGGGCCATTTTACAATGAGCAGTTCTTC. It translates to CASSPRGPFYNEQFF.

J is TRBJ1-2 and V is TRBV5-1; tentative D call: TRBD1 (6 bases). The CDR3 is made up of 17 amino acids. CDR1 and CDR2 from the germline V gene are SGHRS and YFSETQ. Trimming removed 0 bases at V and 3 bases at J, with 18 bases between. For the CDR3, the DNA is TGCGCCAGCAGCTTGGGATCGACAGGACCCGGAGACTATGGCTACACCTTC. It encodes CASSLGSTGPGDYGYTF.

The genes are TRBV6-5 and TRBJ1-2; 9 bases line up with TRBD1. The CDR3 is 13 residues long. The V gene end was trimmed by 6 bases and the J gene end by 11 bases; junction bases not matched to a gene: 10. From germline, CDR1 is MNHEY and CDR2 SVGAGI. The CDR3 DNA reads as TGTGCCAGCAGCCTACAGGGGGCTCGAGGGTACACCTTC. Translating gives CASSLQGARGYTF.

This chain joins TRBV23-1 and TRBJ2-7; TRBD1 is a possible D gene (5 bases). TRBV23-1 belongs to the ORF category, with a function that is uncertain. V was trimmed by 4 bases and J by 3 bases, leaving 13 bases between them. This CDR3 has 14 residues. The CDR3 nucleotides are TGCGCCAGCAGTCCGGAGACAGTAAACTACGAGCAGTACTTC. Protein product: CASSPETVNYEQYF.

The V gene is TRBV11-3, the J gene TRBJ1-1; D gene uncertain. The CDR3 is made up of 14 amino acids. V was pared by 4 bases and J by 1 base, with 10 bases between. Germline-derived CDR1 and CDR2 are SGHNT and YENEEA. CDR3 coding DNA: TGTGCCAGCAGCTCTTCGTCAGAGAACACTGAAGCTTTCTTT. It is translated as CASSSSSENTEAFF.

V usage is TRBV2 and J usage is TRBJ1-1; D uncertain. Germline V CDR1 and CDR2: SNHLY, FYNNEI. CDR3 size: 14 residues. The ends were cut back, 1 base at V and 4 bases at J, with 10 bases in the middle. CDR3 sequence (DNA): TGTGCCAGCAGTGAAGACGGCCGAGGCACTGAAGCTTTCTTT. This translates into CASSEDGRGTEAFF. The variable domain in full, with the rest retrieved from reference TRBV2 and TRBJ1-1, is EPEVTQTPSHQVTQMGQEVILRCVPISNHLYFYWYRQILGQKVEFLVSFYNNEISEKSEIFDDQFSVERPDGSNFTLKIRSTKLEDSAMYFCASSEDGRGTEAFFGQGTRLTVV.

This clone was seen once. The genes are TRBV7-9 and TRBJ2-7; TRBD1 agrees at 7 bases. Germline CDR1 SEHNR, CDR2 FQNEAQ (reference sequence). The CDR3 has 14 amino acids. The junction had 0 bases not matched to a gene; V was cut back by 0 bases and J by 1 base. The CDR3 reads CASSLAGQSYEQYF. The CDR3 region has the DNA TGTGCCAGCAGCTTAGCGGGACAGTCCTACGAGCAGTACTTC.

V and J are TRBV10-1 and TRBJ1-1, with D unclear. The CDR3 covers 13 residues. Germline CDR1 WNHNN, CDR2 SYGVQD (reference sequence). The V end lost 0 bases, the J end lost 3 bases, and 5 bases lay between the germline ends. The CDR3 protein is CASSESGDTEAFF. CDR3 bases: TGCGCCAGCAGTGAGTCGGGCGACACTGAAGCTTTCTTT.